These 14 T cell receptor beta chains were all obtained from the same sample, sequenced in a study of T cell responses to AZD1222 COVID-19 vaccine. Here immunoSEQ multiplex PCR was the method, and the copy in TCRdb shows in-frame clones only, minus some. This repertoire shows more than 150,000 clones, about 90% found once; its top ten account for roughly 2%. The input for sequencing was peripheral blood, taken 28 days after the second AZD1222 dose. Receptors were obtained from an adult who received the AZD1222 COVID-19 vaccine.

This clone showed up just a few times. This CDR3 reads CASSLKWARTEAFF. CDR3 coding DNA: TGTGCCAGCAGCTTGAAGTGGGCGCGAACTGAAGCTTTCTTT. V gene TRBV5-6 combines with J gene TRBJ1-1, with unresolved D. V lost 1 base, J lost 5 bases, and 12 bases lay in between. CDR1 SGHDT and CDR2 YYEEEE come from the germline V gene. The CDR3 length is 14 residues. Looking up the rest from reference TRBV5-6 and TRBJ1-1 gives the full variable domain: DAGVTQSPTHLIKTRGQQVTLRCSPKSGHDTVSWYQQALGQGPQFIFQYYEEEERQRGNFPDRFSGHQFPNYSSELNVNALLLGDSALYLCASSLKWARTEAFFGQGTRLTVV.

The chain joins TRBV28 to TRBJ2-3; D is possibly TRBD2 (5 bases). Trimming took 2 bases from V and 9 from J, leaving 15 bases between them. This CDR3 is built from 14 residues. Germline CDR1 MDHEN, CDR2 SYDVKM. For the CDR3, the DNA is TGTGCCAGCAGTTTAGGGCGGGCACGAGGGACGCAGTATTTT. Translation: CASSLGRARGTQYF.

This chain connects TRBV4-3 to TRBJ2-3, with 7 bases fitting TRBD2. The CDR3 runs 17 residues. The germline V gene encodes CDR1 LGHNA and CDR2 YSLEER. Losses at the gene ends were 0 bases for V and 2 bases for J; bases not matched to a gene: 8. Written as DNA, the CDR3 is TGCGCCAGCAGCCAAGAAGGTGCTAGCGGCTTCACAGATACGCAGTATTTT. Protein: CASSQEGASGFTDTQYF.

The DNA of the CDR3 is TGTGCCAGTAGGGATGACAGGGGCTATGGCTACACCTTC. Its protein is CASRDDRGYGYTF. The chain couples TRBV19 to TRBJ1-2, with TRBD1 matching 8 bases. The J segment lost 4 bases and the V segment lost 6 bases, leaving 4 bases of the junction unmatched. The CDR3 extends over 13 amino acids. Germline V lookup: CDR1 LNHDA, CDR2 SQIVND (reference sequence). The full variable domain, in which reference TRBV19 and TRBJ1-2 provide the parts outside the CDR3, is DGGITQSPKYLFRKEGQNVTLSCEQNLNHDAMYWYRQDPGQGLRLIYYSQIVNDFQKGDIAEGYSVSREKKESFPLTVTSAQKNPTAFYLCASRDDRGYGYTFGSGTRLTVV.

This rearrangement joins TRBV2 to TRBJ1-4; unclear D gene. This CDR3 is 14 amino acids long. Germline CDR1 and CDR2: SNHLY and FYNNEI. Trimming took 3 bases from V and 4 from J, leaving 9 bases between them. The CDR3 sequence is CASSDGRYNEKLFF. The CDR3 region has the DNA TGTGCCAGCAGTGACGGCCGGTATAATGAAAAACTGTTTTTT.

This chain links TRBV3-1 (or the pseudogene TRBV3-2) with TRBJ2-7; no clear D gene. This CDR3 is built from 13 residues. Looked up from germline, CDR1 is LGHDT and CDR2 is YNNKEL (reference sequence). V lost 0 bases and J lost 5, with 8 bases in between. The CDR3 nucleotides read TGTGCCAGCAGCCAAGATAGAAGGGACGAGCAGTACTTC. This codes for CASSQDRRDEQYF.

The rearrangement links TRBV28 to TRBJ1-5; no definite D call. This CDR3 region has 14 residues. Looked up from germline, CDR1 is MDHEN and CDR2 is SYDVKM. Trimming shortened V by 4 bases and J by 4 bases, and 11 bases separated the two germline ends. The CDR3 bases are TGTGCCAGCAGTTATCCCCAAAGTAATCAGCCCCAGCATTTT. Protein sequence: CASSYPQSNQPQHF. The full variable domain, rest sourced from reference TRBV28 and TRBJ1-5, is DVKVTQSSRYLVKRTGEKVFLECVQDMDHENMFWYRQDPGLGLRLIYFSYDVKMKEKGDIPEGYSVSREKKERFSLILESASTNQTSMYLCASSYPQSNQPQHFGDGTRLSIL.

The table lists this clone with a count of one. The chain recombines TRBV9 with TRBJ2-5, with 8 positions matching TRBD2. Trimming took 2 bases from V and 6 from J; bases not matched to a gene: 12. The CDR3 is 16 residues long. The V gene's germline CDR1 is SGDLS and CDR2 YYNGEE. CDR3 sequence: CASSVEGGTSLKTQYF. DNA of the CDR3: TGTGCCAGCAGCGTTGAGGGCGGGACTAGTCTAAAGACCCAGTACTTC.

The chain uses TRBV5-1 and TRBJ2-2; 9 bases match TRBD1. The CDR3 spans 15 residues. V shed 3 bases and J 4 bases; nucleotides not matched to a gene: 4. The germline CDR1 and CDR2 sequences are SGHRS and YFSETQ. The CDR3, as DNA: TGCGCCAGCAGCTCCGGACAGGGGTTCACCGGGGAGCTGTTTTTT. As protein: CASSSGQGFTGELFF.

The DNA for the CDR3 is TGTGCCAGCAGCTTAATAGGGCCTCCCCAGTACTTC. Translating it yields CASSLIGPPQYF. V and J are TRBV7-9 and TRBJ2-5; D is unclear. V was pared by 2 bases and J by 9 bases, with 10 bases between. This CDR3 is built from 12 residues. Germline V gene lookup returns CDR1 SEHNR and CDR2 FQNEAQ (reference sequence).

The CDR3, as DNA: TGTGCCAGCAGCTTAGGGTCAGCAGCTGGGGCCAACGTCCTGACTTTC. It translates to CASSLGSAAGANVLTF. This chain links TRBV7-3 with TRBJ2-6, with unresolved D. The ends were cut back, 2 bases at V and 2 bases at J, with 10 bases in the middle. CDR1 is SGHTA and CDR2 is FQGTGA in the germline V gene. This CDR3 spans 16 amino acids.

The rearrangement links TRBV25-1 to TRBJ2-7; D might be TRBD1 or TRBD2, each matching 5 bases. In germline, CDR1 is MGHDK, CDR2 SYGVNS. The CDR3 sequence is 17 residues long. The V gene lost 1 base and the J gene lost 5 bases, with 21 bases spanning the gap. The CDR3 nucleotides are TGTGCCAGCAGTGAATTGCGGGCAGAAGGGGTTATGAACGAGCAGTACTTC. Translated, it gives CASSELRAEGVMNEQYF.

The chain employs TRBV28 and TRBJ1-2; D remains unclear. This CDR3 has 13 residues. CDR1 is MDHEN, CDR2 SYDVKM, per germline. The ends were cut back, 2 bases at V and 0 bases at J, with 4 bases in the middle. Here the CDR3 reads CASSLGANYGYTF. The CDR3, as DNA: TGTGCCAGCAGTTTAGGAGCTAACTATGGCTACACCTTC.

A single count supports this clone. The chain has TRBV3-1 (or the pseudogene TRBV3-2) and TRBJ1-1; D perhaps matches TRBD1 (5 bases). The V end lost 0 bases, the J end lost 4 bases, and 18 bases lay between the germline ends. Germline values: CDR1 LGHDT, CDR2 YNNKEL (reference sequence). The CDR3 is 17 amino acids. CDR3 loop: CASSQDPQGWVSTEAFF. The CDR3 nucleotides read TGTGCCAGCAGCCAAGATCCCCAGGGATGGGTGAGCACTGAAGCTTTCTTT.